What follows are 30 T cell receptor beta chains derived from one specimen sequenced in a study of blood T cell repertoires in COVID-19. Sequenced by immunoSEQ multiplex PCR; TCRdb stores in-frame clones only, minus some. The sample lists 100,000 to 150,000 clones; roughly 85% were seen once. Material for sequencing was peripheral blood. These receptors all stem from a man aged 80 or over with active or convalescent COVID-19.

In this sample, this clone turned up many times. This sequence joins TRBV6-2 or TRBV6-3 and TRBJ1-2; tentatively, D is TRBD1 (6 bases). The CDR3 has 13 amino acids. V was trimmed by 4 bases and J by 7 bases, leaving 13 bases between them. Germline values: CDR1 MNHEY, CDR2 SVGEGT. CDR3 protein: CASSSTGYFGYTF. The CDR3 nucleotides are TGTGCCAGCAGTTCCACAGGGTACTTTGGCTACACCTTC.

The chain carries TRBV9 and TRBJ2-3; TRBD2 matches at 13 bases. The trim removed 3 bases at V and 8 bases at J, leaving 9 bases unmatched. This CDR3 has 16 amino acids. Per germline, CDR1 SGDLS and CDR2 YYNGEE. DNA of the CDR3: TGTGCCAGCAGCGCAGCGACTAGCGGGAGGTATGGTACGCAGTATTTT. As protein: CASSAATSGRYGTQYF.

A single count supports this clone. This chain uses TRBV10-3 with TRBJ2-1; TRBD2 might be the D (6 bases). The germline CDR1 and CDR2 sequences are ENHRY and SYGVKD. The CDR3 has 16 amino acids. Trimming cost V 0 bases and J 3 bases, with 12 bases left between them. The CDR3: CAISESGSGGYNEQFF. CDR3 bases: TGTGCCATCAGTGAGTCAGGTAGCGGAGGCTACAATGAGCAGTTCTTC.

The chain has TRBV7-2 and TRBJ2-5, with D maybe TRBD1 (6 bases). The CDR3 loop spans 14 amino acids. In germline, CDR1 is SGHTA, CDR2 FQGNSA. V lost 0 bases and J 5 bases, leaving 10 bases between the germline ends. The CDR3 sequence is CASSLAGGEETQYF. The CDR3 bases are TGTGCCAGCAGCTTAGCTGGGGGCGAGGAGACCCAGTACTTC.

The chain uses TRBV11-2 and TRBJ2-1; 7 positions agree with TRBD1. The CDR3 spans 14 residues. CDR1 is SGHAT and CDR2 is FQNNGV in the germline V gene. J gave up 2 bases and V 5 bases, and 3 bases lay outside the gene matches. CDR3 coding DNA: TGTGCCAGCAGCCGGGACAGTACCTACAATGAGCAGTTCTTC. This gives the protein CASSRDSTYNEQFF. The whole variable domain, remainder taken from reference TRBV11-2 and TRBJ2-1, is EAGVAQSPRYKIIEKRQSVAFWCNPISGHATLYWYQQILGQGPKLLIQFQNNGVVDDSQLPKDRFSAERLKGVDSTLKIQPAKLEDSAVYLCASSRDSTYNEQFFGPGTRLTVL.

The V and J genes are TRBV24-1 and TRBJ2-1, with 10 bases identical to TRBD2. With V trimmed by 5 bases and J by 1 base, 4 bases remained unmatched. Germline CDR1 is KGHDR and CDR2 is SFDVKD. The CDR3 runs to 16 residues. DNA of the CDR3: TGTGCCACCAGTGGAATAGCGGGAGGTTCCTACAATGAGCAGTTCTTC. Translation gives CATSGIAGGSYNEQFF.

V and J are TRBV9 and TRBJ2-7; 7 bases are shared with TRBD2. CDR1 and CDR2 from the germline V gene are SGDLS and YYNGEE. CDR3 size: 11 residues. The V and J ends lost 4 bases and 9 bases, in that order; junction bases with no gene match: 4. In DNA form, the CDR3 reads TGTGCCAGCAGCTCGGGGGGACCGCAGTACTTC. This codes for CASSSGGPQYF.

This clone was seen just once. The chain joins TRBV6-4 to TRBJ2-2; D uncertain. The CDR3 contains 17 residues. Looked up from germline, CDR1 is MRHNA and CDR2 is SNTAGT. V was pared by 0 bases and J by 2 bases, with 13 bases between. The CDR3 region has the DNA TGTGCCAGCAGTGACTCGGTGTACACAGACAACACCGGGGAGCTGTTTTTT. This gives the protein CASSDSVYTDNTGELFF.

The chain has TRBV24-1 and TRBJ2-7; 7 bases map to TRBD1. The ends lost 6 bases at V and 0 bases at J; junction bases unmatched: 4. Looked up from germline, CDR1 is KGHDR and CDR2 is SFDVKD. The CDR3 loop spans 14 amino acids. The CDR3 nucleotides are TGTGCCACCAGTTCGACAGGGAGCTCCTACGAGCAGTACTTC. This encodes CATSSTGSSYEQYF.

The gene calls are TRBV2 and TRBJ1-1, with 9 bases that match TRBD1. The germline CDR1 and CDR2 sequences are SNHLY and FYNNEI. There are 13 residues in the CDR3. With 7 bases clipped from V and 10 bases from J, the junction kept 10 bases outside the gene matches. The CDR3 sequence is CASNRGTGTRAFF. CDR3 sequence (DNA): TGTGCCAGCAATCGGGGGACAGGGACGAGAGCTTTCTTT.

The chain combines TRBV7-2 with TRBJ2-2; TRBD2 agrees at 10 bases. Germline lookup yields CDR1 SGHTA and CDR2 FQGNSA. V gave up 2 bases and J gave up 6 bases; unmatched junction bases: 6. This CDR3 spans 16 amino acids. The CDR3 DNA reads TGTGCCAGCAGCTTAAGCGGGCTAGCGGGAGCCGGGGAGCTGTTTTTT. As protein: CASSLSGLAGAGELFF.

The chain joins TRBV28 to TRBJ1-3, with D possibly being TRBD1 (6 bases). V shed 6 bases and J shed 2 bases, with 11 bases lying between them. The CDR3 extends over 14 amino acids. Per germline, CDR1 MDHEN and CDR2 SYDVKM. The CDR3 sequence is CASREQGPGNTIYF. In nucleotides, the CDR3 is TGTGCCAGCAGGGAACAGGGACCTGGAAACACCATATATTTT.

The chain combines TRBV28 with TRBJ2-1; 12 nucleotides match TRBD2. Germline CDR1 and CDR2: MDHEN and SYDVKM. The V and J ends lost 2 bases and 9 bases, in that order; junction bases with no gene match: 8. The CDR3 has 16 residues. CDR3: CASSLPLAGGPGEQFF. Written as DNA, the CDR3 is TGTGCCAGCAGTTTACCTCTAGCGGGAGGGCCCGGTGAGCAGTTCTTC.

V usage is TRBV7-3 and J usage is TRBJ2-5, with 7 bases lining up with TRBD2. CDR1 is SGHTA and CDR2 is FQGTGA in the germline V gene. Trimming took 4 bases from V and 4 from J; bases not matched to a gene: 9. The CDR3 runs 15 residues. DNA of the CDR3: TGTGCCAGCAGCTCCGGGGGGAGCGGGGTAGAGACCCAGTACTTC. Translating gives CASSSGGSGVETQYF. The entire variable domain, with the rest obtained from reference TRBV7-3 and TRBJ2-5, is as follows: GAGVSQTPSNKVTEKGKYVELRCDPISGHTALYWYRQSLGQGPEFLIYFQGTGAADDSGLPNDRFFAVRPEGSVSTLKIQRTERGDSAVYLCASSSGGSGVETQYFGPGTRLLVL.

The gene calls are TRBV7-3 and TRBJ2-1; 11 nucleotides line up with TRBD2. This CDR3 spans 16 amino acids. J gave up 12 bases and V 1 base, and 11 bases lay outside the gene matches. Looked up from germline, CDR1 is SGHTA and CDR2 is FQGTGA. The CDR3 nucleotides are TGTGCCAGCAGCTTAAGCCCTAGCGGGAGGCTGAGCGGGCAGTTCTTC. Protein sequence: CASSLSPSGRLSGQFF.

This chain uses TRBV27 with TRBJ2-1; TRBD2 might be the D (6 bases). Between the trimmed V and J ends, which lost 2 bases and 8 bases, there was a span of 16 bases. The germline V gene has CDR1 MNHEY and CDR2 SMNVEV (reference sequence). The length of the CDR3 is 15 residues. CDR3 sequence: CASSLTAGYRDEQFF. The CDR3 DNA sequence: TGTGCCAGCAGTTTAACGGCGGGGTATCGAGATGAGCAGTTCTTC.

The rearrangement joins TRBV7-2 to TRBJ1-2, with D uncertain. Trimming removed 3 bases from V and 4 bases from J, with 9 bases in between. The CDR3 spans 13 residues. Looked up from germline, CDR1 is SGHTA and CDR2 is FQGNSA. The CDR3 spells CASSFQEGYGYTF. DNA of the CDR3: TGTGCCAGCAGCTTCCAAGAGGGCTATGGCTACACCTTC.

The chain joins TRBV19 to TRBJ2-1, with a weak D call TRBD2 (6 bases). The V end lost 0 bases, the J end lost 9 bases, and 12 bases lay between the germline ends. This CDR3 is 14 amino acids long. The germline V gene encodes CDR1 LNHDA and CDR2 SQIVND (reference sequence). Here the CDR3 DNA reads TGTGCCAGTAGTATAGACCCGGGGGTCGGTGAGCAGTTCTTC. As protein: CASSIDPGVGEQFF.

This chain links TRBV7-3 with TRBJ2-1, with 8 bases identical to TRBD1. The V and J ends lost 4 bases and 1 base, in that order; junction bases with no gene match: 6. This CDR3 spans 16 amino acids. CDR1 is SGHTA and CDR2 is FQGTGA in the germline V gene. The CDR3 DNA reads TGTGCCAGCAGCTCCGCGGACAGGGTTTCCTACAATGAGCAGTTCTTC. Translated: CASSSADRVSYNEQFF. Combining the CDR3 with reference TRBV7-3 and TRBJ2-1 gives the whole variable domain GAGVSQTPSNKVTEKGKYVELRCDPISGHTALYWYRQSLGQGPEFLIYFQGTGAADDSGLPNDRFFAVRPEGSVSTLKIQRTERGDSAVYLCASSSADRVSYNEQFFGPGTRLTVL.

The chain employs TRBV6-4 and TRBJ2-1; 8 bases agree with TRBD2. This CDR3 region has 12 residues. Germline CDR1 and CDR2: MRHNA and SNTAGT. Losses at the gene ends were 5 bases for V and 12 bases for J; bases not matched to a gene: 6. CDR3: CASSSDSGAQFF. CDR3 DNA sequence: TGTGCCAGCAGTTCGGATAGCGGGGCGCAGTTCTTC.

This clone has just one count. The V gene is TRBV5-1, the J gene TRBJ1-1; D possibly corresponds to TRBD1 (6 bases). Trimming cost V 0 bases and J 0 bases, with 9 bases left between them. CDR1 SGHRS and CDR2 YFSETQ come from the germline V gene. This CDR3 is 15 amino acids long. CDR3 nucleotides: TGCGCCAGCAGCTTGGCTGGACAGATGAACACTGAAGCTTTCTTT. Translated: CASSLAGQMNTEAFF.

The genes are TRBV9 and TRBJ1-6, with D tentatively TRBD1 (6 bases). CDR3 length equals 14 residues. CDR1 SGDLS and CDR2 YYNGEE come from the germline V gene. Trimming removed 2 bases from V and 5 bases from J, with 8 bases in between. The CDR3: CASSVTGDNSPLHF. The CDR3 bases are TGTGCCAGCAGCGTGACAGGAGATAATTCACCCCTCCACTTT.

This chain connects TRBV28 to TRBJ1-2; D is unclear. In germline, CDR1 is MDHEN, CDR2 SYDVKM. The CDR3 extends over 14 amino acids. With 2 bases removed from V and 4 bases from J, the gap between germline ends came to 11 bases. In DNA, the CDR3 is TGTGCCAGCAGTTTAGACCCGGGGATCTATGGCTACACCTTC. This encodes CASSLDPGIYGYTF.

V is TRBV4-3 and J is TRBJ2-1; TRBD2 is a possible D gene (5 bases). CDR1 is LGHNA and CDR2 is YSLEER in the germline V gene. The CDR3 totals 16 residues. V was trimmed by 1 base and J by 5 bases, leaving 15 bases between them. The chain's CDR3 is CASSQGARGQHNEQFF. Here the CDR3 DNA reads TGCGCCAGCAGCCAAGGGGCTCGCGGGCAACACAATGAGCAGTTCTTC.

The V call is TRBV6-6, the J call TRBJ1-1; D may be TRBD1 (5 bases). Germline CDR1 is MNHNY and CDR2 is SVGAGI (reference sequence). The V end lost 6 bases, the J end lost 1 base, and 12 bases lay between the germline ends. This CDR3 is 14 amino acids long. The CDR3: CASRGPGQNTEAFF. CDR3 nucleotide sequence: TGTGCCAGCAGGGGCCCCGGACAGAACACTGAAGCTTTCTTT.

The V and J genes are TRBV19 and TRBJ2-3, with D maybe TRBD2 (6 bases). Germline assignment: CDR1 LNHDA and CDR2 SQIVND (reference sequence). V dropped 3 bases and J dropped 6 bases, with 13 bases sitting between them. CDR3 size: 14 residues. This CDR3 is CASSIAAGSDTQYF. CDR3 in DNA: TGTGCCAGTAGTATTGCGGCGGGATCGGATACGCAGTATTTT.

CDR3 sequence: CASSDRALISYNTEAFF. The CDR3 bases are TGTGCCAGTAGTGACAGGGCGCTCATAAGTTATAACACTGAAGCTTTCTTT. The chain carries TRBV19 and TRBJ1-1; 7 nucleotides agree with TRBD1. The CDR3 sequence is 17 residues long. Germline-derived CDR1 and CDR2 are LNHDA and SQIVND (reference sequence). The J segment lost 2 bases and the V segment lost 5 bases, leaving 14 bases of the junction unmatched.

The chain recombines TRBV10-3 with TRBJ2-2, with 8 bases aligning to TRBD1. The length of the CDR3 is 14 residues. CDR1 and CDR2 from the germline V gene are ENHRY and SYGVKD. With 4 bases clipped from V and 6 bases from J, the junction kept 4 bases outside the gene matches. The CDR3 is CAISGQGAPGELFF. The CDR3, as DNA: TGTGCCATCAGTGGCCAGGGGGCGCCCGGGGAGCTGTTTTTT.

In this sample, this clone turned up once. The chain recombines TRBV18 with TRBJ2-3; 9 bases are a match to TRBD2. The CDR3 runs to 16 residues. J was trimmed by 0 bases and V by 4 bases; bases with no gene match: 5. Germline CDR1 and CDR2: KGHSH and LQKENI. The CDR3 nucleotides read TGTGCCAGCTCACTAGCGGGAGACCCAAGCACAGATACGCAGTATTTT. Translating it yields CASSLAGDPSTDTQYF.

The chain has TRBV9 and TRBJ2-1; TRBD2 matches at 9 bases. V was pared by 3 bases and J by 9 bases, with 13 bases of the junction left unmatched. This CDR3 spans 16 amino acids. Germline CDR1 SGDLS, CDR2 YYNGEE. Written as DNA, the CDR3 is TGTGCCAGCAGCGCCTTAGCGGGAGTCCCTTTAGGTGAGCAGTTCTTC. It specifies CASSALAGVPLGEQFF.